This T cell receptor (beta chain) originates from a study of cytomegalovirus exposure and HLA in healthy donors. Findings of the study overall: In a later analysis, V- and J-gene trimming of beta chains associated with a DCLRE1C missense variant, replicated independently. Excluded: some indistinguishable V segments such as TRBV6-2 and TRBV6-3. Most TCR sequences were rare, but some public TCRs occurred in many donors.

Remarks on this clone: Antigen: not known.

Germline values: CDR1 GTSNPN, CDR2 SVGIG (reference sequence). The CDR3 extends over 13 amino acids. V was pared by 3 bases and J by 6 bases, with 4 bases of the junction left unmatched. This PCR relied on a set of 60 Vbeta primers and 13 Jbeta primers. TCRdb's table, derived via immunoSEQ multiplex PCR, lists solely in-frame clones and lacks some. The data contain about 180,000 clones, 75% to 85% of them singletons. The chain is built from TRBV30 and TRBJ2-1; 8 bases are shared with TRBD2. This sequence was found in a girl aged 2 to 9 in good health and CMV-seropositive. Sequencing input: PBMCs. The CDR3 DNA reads TGTGCCTGGAGAGCGGGAGCGCTCAATGAGCAGTTCTTC. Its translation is CAWRAGALNEQFF.